A single TCR beta chain is shown here with its context. The antigen remains undetermined. The data were taken from a study of cytomegalovirus exposure and HLA in healthy donors. Study summary: Falling in the Caucasian-associated ancestry cluster were about four fifths of 300 to 500 genotyped donors. Notes on the study in general: TCR beta V segments were, for the most part, productive about 87% or about 30% of the time in an earlier analysis. Association of a missense DCLRE1C variant with TCR beta V- and J-gene trimming was reported in a later analysis.

Trimming at V came to 2 bases and at J to 4 bases, leaving 14 bases not matched to a gene. The CDR3 is 18 residues long. In germline, CDR1 is SGHAT, CDR2 FQNNGV. Vbeta (60) and Jbeta (13) primers were used in the PCR. Authors' processing steps: Counted up in a later analysis, unique TCR beta chains came to some 75 million, with about 9.9 million shared. Method: immunoSEQ multiplex PCR; TCRdb's copy keeps in-frame clones and lacks some. D and trimming were read from the DNA, whereas the V and J calls and clone size are those reported in that table. Of around 150,000 clones in the sample, 80% to 85% were seen once.

The receptor was isolated from a man aged 50 or older in good health and CMV-seropositive. The material sequenced was PBMCs. The V call is TRBV11-2, the J call TRBJ2-5; 9 nucleotides match TRBD1. The CDR3 sequence: CASSLRRQGGRSLETQYF. Written as DNA, the CDR3 is TGTGCCAGCAGCTTACGAAGACAGGGGGGTCGTAGTTTAGAGACCCAGTACTTC.